This paragraph covers one T cell receptor (beta chain) sequence. The data were obtained in a study of OX40 agonist ivuxolimab in advanced cancers. No patient had autoimmune disease or received systemic immunosuppression. Blood sampling took place at baseline, cycle 4 day 1, and cycle 7 day 1. Assay: immunoSEQ multiplex PCR; the TCRdb copy retains only in-frame clones and omits some. The sample has under 95,000 clones, about 93% seen once. Trimming removed 0 bases from V and 5 bases from J, with 3 bases in between. The CDR3 runs to 12 residues. Per the germline V gene, CDR1 is SGHRS and CDR2 is YFSETQ. The gene calls are TRBV5-1 and TRBJ2-1; the D is unclear. The sequencing used CD4+ or CD8+ T cells sorted from blood, collected in a trial of the OX40 agonist ivuxolimab. This sequence originates from an adult with an advanced solid tumor such as melanoma, head and neck, liver or kidney cancer. The CDR3 protein is CASSLGNNEQFF. CDR3 nucleotide sequence: TGCGCCAGCAGCTTGGGGAACAATGAGCAGTTCTTC.